The present entry profiles one TCR beta chain with its context. This CDR3 spans 17 amino acids. With V trimmed by 1 base and J by 6 bases, 9 bases remained unmatched. Germline CDR1 SGHDT, CDR2 YYEEEE. Data came from immunoSEQ multiplex PCR; TCRdb stores just in-frame clones and leaves some out. Here the sample spans approximately 460,000 clones, roughly nine tenths being singletons. The data were obtained in a study of blood T cell repertoires in COVID-19. Material: peripheral blood. This receptor was taken from a man aged 18 to 29 with COVID-19, enrolled during active disease. The chain uses TRBV5-6 and TRBJ2-2; 10 bases fit TRBD2. For the CDR3, the DNA is TGTGCCAGCAGCTTGATGGGACTAGCGCGGAGGTCCGGGGAGCTGTTTTTT. Translating it yields CASSLMGLARRSGELFF.